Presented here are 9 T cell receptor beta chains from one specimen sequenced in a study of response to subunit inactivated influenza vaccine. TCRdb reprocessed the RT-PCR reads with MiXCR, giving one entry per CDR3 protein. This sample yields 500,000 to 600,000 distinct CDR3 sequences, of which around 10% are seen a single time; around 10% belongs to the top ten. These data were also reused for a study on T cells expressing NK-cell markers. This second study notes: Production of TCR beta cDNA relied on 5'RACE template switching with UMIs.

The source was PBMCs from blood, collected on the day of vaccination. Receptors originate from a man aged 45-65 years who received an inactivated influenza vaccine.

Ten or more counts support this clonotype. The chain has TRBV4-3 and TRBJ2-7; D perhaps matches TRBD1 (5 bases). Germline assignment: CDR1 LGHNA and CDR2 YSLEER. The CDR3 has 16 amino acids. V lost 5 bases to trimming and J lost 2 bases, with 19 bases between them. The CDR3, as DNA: TGCGCCAGCAGCTCCTCAAGGGGCAGTTACACCTACGAGCAGTACTTC. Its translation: CASSSSRGSYTYEQYF.

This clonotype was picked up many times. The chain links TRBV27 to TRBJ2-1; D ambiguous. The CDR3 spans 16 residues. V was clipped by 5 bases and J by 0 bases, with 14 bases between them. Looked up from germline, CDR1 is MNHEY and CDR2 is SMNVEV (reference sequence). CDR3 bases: TGTGCCAGCAGTCCGTACGACCCGGCCTCCTACAATGAGCAGTTCTTC. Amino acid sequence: CASSPYDPASYNEQFF.

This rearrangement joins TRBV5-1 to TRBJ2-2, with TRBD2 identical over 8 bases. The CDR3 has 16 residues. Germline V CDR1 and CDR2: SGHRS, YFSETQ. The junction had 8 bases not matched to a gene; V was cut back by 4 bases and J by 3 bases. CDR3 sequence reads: CASSPTAGDYTGELFF. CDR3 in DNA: TGCGCCAGCAGCCCGACAGCGGGGGATTACACCGGGGAGCTGTTTTTT.

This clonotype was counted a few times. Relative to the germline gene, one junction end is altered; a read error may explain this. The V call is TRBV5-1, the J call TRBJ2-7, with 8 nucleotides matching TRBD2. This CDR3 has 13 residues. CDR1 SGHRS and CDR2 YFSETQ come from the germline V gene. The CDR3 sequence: CASSGTSGDEQYF. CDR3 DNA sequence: TGTGCCAGCAGCGGTACTAGCGGCGACGAGCAGTACTTC.

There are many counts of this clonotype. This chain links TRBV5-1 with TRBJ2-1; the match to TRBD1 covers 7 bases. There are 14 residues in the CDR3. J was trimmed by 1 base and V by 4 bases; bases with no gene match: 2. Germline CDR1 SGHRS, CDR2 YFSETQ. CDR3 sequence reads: CASSMGQSYNEQFF. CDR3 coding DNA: TGCGCCAGCAGCATGGGACAGTCCTACAATGAGCAGTTCTTC.

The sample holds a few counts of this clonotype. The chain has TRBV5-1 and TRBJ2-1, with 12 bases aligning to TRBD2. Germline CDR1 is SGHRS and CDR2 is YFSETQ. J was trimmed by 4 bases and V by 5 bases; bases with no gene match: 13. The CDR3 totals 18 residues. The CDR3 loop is CASRLVPGLAGLYNEQFF. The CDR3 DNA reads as TGCGCCAGCAGACTAGTGCCAGGACTAGCGGGATTATACAATGAGCAGTTCTTC.

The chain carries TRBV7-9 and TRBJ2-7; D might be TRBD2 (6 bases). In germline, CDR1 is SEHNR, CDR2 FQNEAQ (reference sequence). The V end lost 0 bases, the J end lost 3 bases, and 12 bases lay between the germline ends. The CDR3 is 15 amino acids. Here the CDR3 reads CASSLALGGNYEQYF. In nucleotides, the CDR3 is TGTGCCAGCAGCTTAGCGCTCGGAGGGAACTACGAGCAGTACTTC.

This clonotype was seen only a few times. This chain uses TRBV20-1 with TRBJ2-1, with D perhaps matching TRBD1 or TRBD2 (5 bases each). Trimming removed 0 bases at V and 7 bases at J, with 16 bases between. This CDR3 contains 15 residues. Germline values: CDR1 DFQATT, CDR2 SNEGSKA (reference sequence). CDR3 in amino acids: CSARDGHRGSNEQFF. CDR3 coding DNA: TGCAGTGCTAGAGACGGACACAGAGGGTCAAATGAGCAGTTCTTC.

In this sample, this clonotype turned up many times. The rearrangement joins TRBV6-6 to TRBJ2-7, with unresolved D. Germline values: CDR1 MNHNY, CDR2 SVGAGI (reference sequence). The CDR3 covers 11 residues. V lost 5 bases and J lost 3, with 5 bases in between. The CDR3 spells CASSTNYEQYF. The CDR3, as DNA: TGTGCCAGCAGTACGAACTACGAGCAGTACTTC.